These T cell receptor beta chains were read from a single sample in a study of blood T cells in healthy people across ages. MiXCR, run by TCRdb on the 5' RACE reads, gives a single entry per CDR3 protein. Among around 1,600,000 distinct CDR3 sequences listed, 35% to 45% were seen once. The sequenced sample was blood. The receptors stem from a woman aged 18-29 years in good health. The CDR3 runs from the conserved cysteine through the conserved F or W. Fields, in order: J gene, clone size, D gene, V gene, CDR3 protein, CDR3 DNA. D genes are given only for firm matches. Size values are once, few and many counts, or a class for expanded clones, and some rows have none.

>TRBJ1-2|NA|NA|TRBV4-1
CASSQAGIGVYGYTF
TGCGCCAGCAGCCAAGCTGGCATTGGGGTTTATGGCTACACCTTC
>TRBJ1-5|NA|NA|TRBV7-2
CASSLITDSSNQPQHF
TGTGCCAGCAGCTTAATAACCGATAGTAGCAATCAGCCCCAGCATTTT
>TRBJ2-7|NA|TRBD2|TRBV28
CASRNSGRAYEQYF
TGTGCCAGCAGGAATAGCGGGAGGGCCTACGAGCAGTACTTC
>TRBJ2-3|NA|NA|TRBV5-1
CASSLEEGDDTQYF
TGCGCCAGCAGCTTGGAGGAGGGTGACGATACGCAGTATTTT
>TRBJ2-1|few|NA|TRBV20-1
CSARVPELPGPFF
TGCAGTGCTAGAGTTCCGGAACTCCCCGGACCGTTCTTC
>TRBJ2-3|NA|NA|TRBV2
CASSESRVFTDTQYF
TGTGCCAGCAGCGAGTCGCGGGTCTTCACAGATACGCAGTATTTT
>TRBJ2-7|few|NA|TRBV28
CASSLLGSTYEQYF
TGTGCCAGCAGTTTATTGGGCAGTACCTACGAGCAGTACTTC
>TRBJ1-2|NA|TRBD1|TRBV29-1
CSVEDRTGDDGYTF
TGCAGCGTTGAAGACCGGACAGGGGACGATGGCTACACCTTC
>TRBJ1-2|NA|TRBD1|TRBV3-1
CASSQVTGAYGYTF
TGTGCCAGCAGCCAAGTGACAGGGGCCTATGGCTACACCTTC
>TRBJ2-2|NA|TRBD1|TRBV10-3
CAISGDREGNANTGELFF
TGTGCCATCAGCGGGGACAGGGAAGGAAACGCGAACACCGGGGAGCTGTTTTTT
>TRBJ2-6|NA|NA|TRBV18
CASSLYGGSTTGANVLTF
TGTGCCAGCTCCCTCTACGGGGGTTCGACTACTGGGGCCAACGTCCTGACTTTC
>TRBJ2-3|NA|NA|TRBV4-2
CASSSGAAGCTQYF
TGTGCCAGCAGCTCGGGGGCAGCGGGATGTACGCAGTATTTT
>TRBJ1-1|NA|NA|TRBV11-2
CASNLYLNTEAFF
TGTGCCAGCAACCTCTACTTGAACACTGAAGCTTTCTTT
>TRBJ2-1|many|NA|TRBV6-6
CASSLSGNSYNEQFF
TGTGCCAGCAGCCTCTCGGGAAACTCCTACAATGAGCAGTTCTTC
>TRBJ2-4|NA|NA|TRBV12-3/TRBV12-4
CASSLRGLDFRDIQYF
TGTGCCAGCAGTCTAAGGGGACTCGACTTTAGGGACATTCAGTACTTC
>TRBJ2-1|once|NA|TRBV7-9
CASSLGYRGQEFF
TGTGCCAGCAGCTTGGGTTACCGGGGCCAGGAGTTCTTC
>TRBJ1-6|NA|TRBD1|TRBV6-6
CASRATGDSPLHF
TGTGCCAGCAGGGCGACAGGGGATTCACCCCTCCACTTT
>TRBJ2-7|NA|NA|TRBV28
CASSLVGPTYEQYF
TGTGCCAGCAGTTTAGTGGGACCTACCTACGAGCAGTACTTC
>TRBJ2-1|once|NA|TRBV4-1
CAGSQRPDEQFF
TGCGCCGGCAGCCAAAGACCAGATGAGCAGTTCTTC
>TRBJ2-3|NA|NA|TRBV20-1
CSARTWMATDTQYF
TGCAGTGCTAGGACCTGGATGGCGACAGATACGCAGTATTTT
>TRBJ1-5|few|NA|TRBV27
CASMGLGAGNQPQHF
TGTGCCAGCATGGGTCTGGGGGCAGGCAATCAGCCCCAGCATTTT
>TRBJ2-2|NA|NA|TRBV6-5
CASSYLTGELFF
TGTGCCAGTTCGTATCTGACCGGGGAGCTGTTTTTT
>TRBJ1-5|few|NA|TRBV20-1
CSALRPGVGNQPQHF
TGCAGTGCCCTCAGGCCTGGGGTCGGAAATCAGCCCCAGCATTTT
>TRBJ1-4|few|NA|TRBV4-1
CASSQVSGEKLFF
TGCGCCAGCAGCCAAGTAAGTGGTGAAAAACTGTTTTTT
>TRBJ1-1|few|NA|TRBV20-1
CSASLDMNTEAFF
TGCAGTGCTAGTTTGGACATGAACACTGAAGCTTTCTTT
>TRBJ2-7|once|NA|TRBV5-1
CASSGDGQKYEQYF
TGCGCCAGCAGCGGGGACGGACAGAAGTACGAGCAGTACTTC
>TRBJ2-6|many|NA|TRBV6-1
CASSEGVSGANVLTF
TGTGCCAGCAGTGAAGGAGTCTCTGGGGCCAACGTCCTGACTTTC
>TRBJ2-1|NA|NA|TRBV20-1
CSASRRKLDHNEQFF
TGCAGTGCTAGCCGCCGTAAGTTGGACCACAATGAGCAGTTCTTC
>TRBJ2-2|NA|NA|TRBV6-2/TRBV6-3
CASGINTGELFF
TGTGCCAGCGGGATTAACACCGGGGAGCTGTTTTTT
>TRBJ1-2|few|NA|TRBV20-1
CSARPPGSYGYTF
TGCAGTGCTAGACCCCCGGGGTCCTATGGCTACACCTTC
>TRBJ1-5|NA|NA|TRBV4-3
CASSPVRIGNQPQHF
TGCGCCAGCAGCCCGGTCAGAATAGGCAATCAGCCCCAGCATTTT
>TRBJ2-5|few|NA|TRBV9
CASSVGPPSETQYF
TGTGCCAGCAGCGTCGGACCGCCATCGGAGACCCAGTACTTC
>TRBJ1-1|NA|NA|TRBV4-2
CASSQDRRSVTEAFF
TGTGCCAGCAGCCAAGATCGCAGGTCGGTAACTGAAGCTTTCTTT
>TRBJ2-3|NA|TRBD2|TRBV19
CASTPTSGSADTQYF
TGTGCCAGTACCCCCACTAGCGGGAGCGCAGATACGCAGTATTTT
>TRBJ1-2|many|NA|TRBV5-1
CASSLVGTYGYTF
TGCGCCAGCAGCTTGGTGGGGACCTATGGCTACACCTTC
>TRBJ2-3|NA|TRBD2|TRBV6-2/TRBV6-3
CASSTGLAGGSTDTQYF
TGTGCCAGCAGTACGGGACTAGCGGGAGGTTCCACAGATACGCAGTATTTT
>TRBJ2-3|few|TRBD1|TRBV29-1
CSVGDRGADTQYF
TGCAGCGTTGGAGACAGGGGTGCAGATACGCAGTATTTT
>TRBJ2-3|NA|NA|TRBV5-1
CASSSRTQSTDTQYF
TGCGCCAGCAGCTCGCGGACCCAGAGCACAGATACGCAGTATTTT
>TRBJ2-1|NA|TRBD2|TRBV2
CASSEGPLAGNETQFF
TGTGCCAGCAGTGAGGGTCCACTAGCGGGTAACGAGACCCAGTTCTTC
>TRBJ1-5|few|NA|TRBV15
CATGNAQPQHF
TGTGCCACCGGCAATGCTCAGCCCCAGCATTTT
>TRBJ2-1|few|NA|TRBV4-1
CASSQGRGMDEQFF
TGCGCCAGCAGCCAAGGCAGAGGGATGGATGAGCAGTTCTTC
>TRBJ2-7|NA|TRBD2|TRBV4-1
CASSQIAGTSYNEQYF
TGCGCCAGCAGCCAGATAGCGGGCACGTCCTACAATGAGCAGTACTTC
>TRBJ1-1|NA|NA|TRBV29-1
CSVTDGLNTEAFF
TGCAGCGTCACGGACGGATTGAACACTGAAGCTTTCTTT
>TRBJ2-5|NA|TRBD1|TRBV7-3
CASSLTTGLAETQYF
TGTGCCAGCAGCTTAACGACAGGGTTGGCAGAGACCCAGTACTTC
>TRBJ1-2|NA|NA|TRBV12-3/TRBV12-4
CASRTGLGYTF
TGTGCCAGCAGGACTGGTCTGGGCTACACCTTC
>TRBJ2-3|few|NA|TRBV7-2
CASRVASSTDTQYF
TGTGCCAGCAGGGTAGCCTCTAGCACAGATACGCAGTATTTT
>TRBJ2-7|few|TRBD1|TRBV29-1
CSVRSGGTAYEQYF
TGCAGCGTTAGGTCAGGGGGCACCGCCTACGAGCAGTACTTC
>TRBJ2-1|few|TRBD2|TRBV3-1
CASSQVPSGAYNEQFF
TGTGCCAGCAGCCAGGTCCCCAGCGGGGCGTACAATGAGCAGTTCTTC
>TRBJ1-6|NA|NA|TRBV12-3/TRBV12-4
CASSLGGAYSSPLHF
TGTGCCAGCAGTTTGGGAGGCGCTTATTCTTCACCCCTCCACTTT
>TRBJ1-2|NA|NA|TRBV2
CVSTTENYGYTF
TGTGTGTCCACGACAGAGAACTATGGCTACACCTTC
>TRBJ2-5|NA|NA|TRBV20-1
CSAAPRFQETQYF
TGCAGTGCTGCCCCGCGGTTCCAAGAGACCCAGTACTTC
>TRBJ1-5|few|NA|TRBV20-1
CSASVNKGFLLPQHF
TGCAGTGCTAGCGTAAATAAGGGGTTTTTATTGCCCCAGCATTTT
>TRBJ2-1|NA|TRBD1|TRBV6-5
CASSPSGTGVGSFF
TGTGCCAGCAGTCCCTCCGGGACAGGGGTTGGATCGTTCTTC
>TRBJ2-2|few|NA|TRBV20-1
CSARKVSGNTGELFF
TGCAGTGCTAGGAAGGTTAGCGGCAACACCGGGGAGCTGTTTTTT